This TCR beta chain was retrieved from a study of blood T cell repertoires in COVID-19. About the research overall: PBMCs, B-cell-depleted T cells, or T cells were the source of the cDNA or gDNA that made up the material.

Source study methods: Scientists estimated how many nucleated cells there were by amplifying reference gene primers. Produced via immunoSEQ multiplex PCR; TCRdb's table is partial and in-frame only. V, J and clone size are taken as reported in that table, and D and trimming were inferred from the DNA itself. In the table there are some 300,000 clones, 70% to 90% of which are singletons. The receptor's source is a man aged 65 to 85 with acute or convalescent COVID-19. Source material: peripheral blood.

CDR3 bases: TGTGCCAGCAGCCAAGATCGGGATCAGCCCCAGCATTTT. It encodes CASSQDRDQPQHF. The chain joins TRBV4-2 to TRBJ1-5; D is undetermined. Per germline, CDR1 LGHNA and CDR2 YNFKEQ. The CDR3 length is 13 residues. V lost 0 bases and J 5 bases, leaving 5 bases between the germline ends.